This T cell receptor (beta chain) is from a study of blood T cell repertoires in COVID-19. As for the study in general: PBMCs, B-cell-depleted T cells, or T cells were the source of the cDNA or gDNA that made up the material.

Sequenced by immunoSEQ multiplex PCR; TCRdb stores in-frame clones only, minus some. The sample has fewer than 500,000 clones, 87% seen once. Trimming at V came to 7 bases and at J to 1 base, leaving 9 bases not matched to a gene. The germline gives CDR1 SGHTA, CDR2 FQGNSA. This CDR3 is built from 16 residues. The receptor was derived from a woman aged 18-29 years who had recovered from COVID-19. This chain joins TRBV7-2 and TRBJ2-2, with 7 bases identical to TRBD1. Sequencing was carried out using PBMCs or T cells enriched from blood (not recorded which). The CDR3 DNA reads as TGTGCCAGCACCCCAGGGGGTCGGGGGAACACCGGGGAGCTGTTTTTT. Amino acid sequence: CASTPGGRGNTGELFF.